These 21 T cell receptor beta chains were all obtained from the same sample, sequenced in a study of blood T cell repertoires in COVID-19. Method: immunoSEQ multiplex PCR; TCRdb's copy keeps in-frame clones and lacks some. The sample includes approximately 290,000 clones, approximately 89% of them seen just once. The sample was peripheral blood. The origin of the receptors is an older woman with acute or convalescent COVID-19.

The V and J genes are TRBV3-1 (or the pseudogene TRBV3-2) and TRBJ1-4; D not resolved. CDR1 and CDR2 from the germline V gene are LGHDT and YNNKEL (reference sequence). This CDR3 is 13 amino acids long. V shed 1 base and J shed 4 bases, with 4 bases lying between them. The CDR3 loop is CASSQGNNEKLFF. For the CDR3, the DNA is TGTGCCAGCAGCCAAGGTAATAATGAAAAACTGTTTTTT.

V gene TRBV7-2 combines with J gene TRBJ2-3, with D possibly TRBD1 on 6 matching bases. This CDR3 region has 15 residues. V gave up 5 bases and J gave up 1 base, with 13 bases separating them. Germline assignment: CDR1 SGHTA and CDR2 FQGNSA. For the CDR3, the DNA is TGTGCCAGCAGCCCCAGGGGAAGGGGCACAGATACGCAGTATTTT. Its translation is CASSPRGRGTDTQYF.

The rearrangement links TRBV19 to TRBJ1-1; D remains unclear. The CDR3 has 13 residues. The ends were cut back, 7 bases at V and 7 bases at J, with 16 bases in the middle. Germline V gene lookup returns CDR1 LNHDA and CDR2 SQIVND (reference sequence). The CDR3 sequence: CASNQLAGGEAFF. The CDR3 DNA reads as TGTGCCAGTAACCAACTCGCAGGAGGTGAAGCTTTCTTT.

The chain joins TRBV7-2 to TRBJ1-5, with D maybe TRBD1 (5 bases). V lost 5 bases and J 7 bases, leaving 12 bases between the germline ends. This CDR3 has 13 amino acids. Germline V gene lookup returns CDR1 SGHTA and CDR2 FQGNSA. The CDR3 is CASSADRIQPQHF. The CDR3, as DNA: TGTGCCAGCAGCGCCGACAGAATACAGCCCCAGCATTTT.

The chain has TRBV6-2 or TRBV6-3 and TRBJ2-1; possible D gene TRBD2, 5 bases. Germline values: CDR1 MNHEY, CDR2 SVGEGT. V lost 6 bases, J lost 0 bases, and 12 bases lay in between. The CDR3 covers 15 residues. The CDR3 DNA reads as TGTGCCAGCAGCCAGAGGCGGGTCTCCTACAATGAGCAGTTCTTC. Its protein product is CASSQRRVSYNEQFF.

This rearrangement joins TRBV5-6 to TRBJ1-2; TRBD1 is a possible D gene (6 bases). The CDR3 consists of 13 residues. The germline V gene encodes CDR1 SGHDT and CDR2 YYEEEE. Trimming left V 4 bases short and J 8 bases short, with 15 bases between. The CDR3 reads CASSPNRVGGYTF. CDR3 DNA: TGTGCCAGCAGCCCCAACAGGGTAGGCGGCTACACCTTC.

This chain joins TRBV21-1 and TRBJ1-5; the D call TRBD1 from the table was never checked on the DNA. TRBV21-1 is reported as a pseudogene. This CDR3 is built from 14 residues. The CDR3 spells CASSHDQGLQPQHF. DNA of the CDR3: TGTGCCAGCAGTCACGACCAGGGGCTTCAGCCCCAGCATTTT.

The V and J genes are TRBV9 and TRBJ1-1; possibly TRBD1 for D (6 bases). With 0 bases removed from V and 5 bases from J, the gap between germline ends came to 11 bases. This CDR3 is built from 14 residues. Germline lookup yields CDR1 SGDLS and CDR2 YYNGEE. The CDR3 is CASSVDGGRTEAFF. Written as DNA, the CDR3 is TGTGCCAGCAGCGTAGACGGGGGGCGAACTGAAGCTTTCTTT.

The rearrangement uses TRBV5-1 and TRBJ1-3; D unclear. Trimming shortened V by 0 bases and J by 3 bases, and 13 bases separated the two germline ends. The CDR3 runs to 16 residues. In germline, CDR1 is SGHRS, CDR2 YFSETQ. CDR3 coding DNA: TGCGCCAGCAGCTTGGGTGGCTCCGCTAGTGGAAACACCATATATTTT. This codes for CASSLGGSASGNTIYF.

The chain has TRBV5-4 and TRBJ1-1; D gene unclear. Germline CDR1 reads SGHNT; CDR2 reads YYREEE (reference sequence). V lost 2 bases and J 3 bases, leaving 11 bases between the germline ends. The CDR3 loop spans 14 amino acids. CDR3 protein: CASSFQALDTEAFF. The CDR3 DNA is TGTGCCAGCAGCTTTCAGGCTCTTGACACTGAAGCTTTCTTT.

The chain recombines TRBV10-3 with TRBJ2-2, with D perhaps matching TRBD2 (7 bases). This CDR3 region has 14 residues. CDR1 ENHRY and CDR2 SYGVKD come from the germline V gene. V shed 7 bases and J shed 2 bases, with 11 bases lying between them. CDR3 DNA sequence: TGTGCCATCAACGCGGGGGCCAACACCGGGGAGCTGTTTTTT. Translating it yields CAINAGANTGELFF.

The chain is built from TRBV2 and TRBJ1-1; no definite D call. CDR3 length equals 14 residues. Germline lookup yields CDR1 SNHLY and CDR2 FYNNEI. V dropped 4 bases and J dropped 0 bases, with 9 bases sitting between them. CDR3 bases: TGTGCCAGCAGTGTAGAAGTGGTGAACACTGAAGCTTTCTTT. Amino acids: CASSVEVVNTEAFF.

This rearrangement joins TRBV29-1 to TRBJ2-2; weak D call: TRBD1 (5 bases). The CDR3 loop spans 12 amino acids. The germline CDR1 and CDR2 sequences are SQVTM and ANQGSEA. Trimming stripped 4 bases from V and 6 bases from J, with 9 bases between. CDR3 region: CSVGQGSGELFF. In nucleotides, the CDR3 is TGCAGCGTTGGTCAGGGTTCCGGGGAGCTGTTTTTT.

The chain joins TRBV7-2 to TRBJ2-1; the D gene is possibly TRBD1 (5 bases). The germline V gene encodes CDR1 SGHTA and CDR2 FQGNSA. V was clipped by 5 bases and J by 2 bases, with 13 bases between them. This CDR3 has 15 amino acids. CDR3 sequence (DNA): TGTGCCAGCAGCACAGGTGGAAGTCCCTACAATGAGCAGTTCTTC. Translation gives CASSTGGSPYNEQFF.

This rearrangement joins TRBV28 to TRBJ1-2, with D perhaps matching TRBD1 (5 bases). V gave up 8 bases and J gave up 7 bases, with 11 bases separating them. There are 11 residues in the CDR3. The germline CDR1 and CDR2 sequences are MDHEN and SYDVKM. CDR3 bases: TGTGCCAGCCGGGGGGGGATTGGCTACACCTTC. It is translated as CASRGGIGYTF.

This clone was recorded only once. The V and J genes are TRBV15 and TRBJ2-1; 8 bases match TRBD2. The germline V gene encodes CDR1 LNHNV and CDR2 YYDKDF (reference sequence). This CDR3 is 15 amino acids long. With 0 bases clipped from V and 7 bases from J, the junction kept 5 bases outside the gene matches. Written as DNA, the CDR3 is TGTGCCACCAGCAGAGACGGCGGGAGGAGTAATGAGCAGTTCTTC. Translation gives CATSRDGGRSNEQFF. The full variable domain, in which reference TRBV15 and TRBJ2-1 provide the parts outside the CDR3, is DAMVIQNPRYQVTQFGKPVTLSCSQTLNHNVMYWYQQKSSQAPKLLFHYYDKDFNNEADTPDNFQSRRPNTSFCFLDIRSPGLGDTAMYLCATSRDGGRSNEQFFGPGTRLTVL.

The chain uses TRBV28 and TRBJ1-4; TRBD1 matches 10 bases. There are 15 residues in the CDR3. Germline CDR1 reads MDHEN; CDR2 reads SYDVKM. J was trimmed by 10 bases and V by 4 bases; bases with no gene match: 9. The CDR3 is CASSSLGQGVGKLFF. CDR3 bases: TGTGCCAGCAGTTCCCTAGGACAGGGGGTGGGAAAACTGTTTTTT.

The J gene is TRBJ1-1, the V gene TRBV5-5; the D is unclear. The germline V gene has CDR1 SGHKS and CDR2 YYEKEE (reference sequence). V lost 0 bases and J lost 5, with 8 bases in between. This CDR3 spans 13 amino acids. The CDR3 DNA follows: TGTGCCAGCAGCTTGGCAACAGAGACTGAAGCTTTCTTT. It translates to CASSLATETEAFF.

The chain couples TRBV7-9 to TRBJ1-1; TRBD1 aligns across 7 bases. After removal of 3 bases from V and 4 bases from J, the junction contained 5 bases not matched to a gene. Per the germline V gene, CDR1 is SEHNR and CDR2 is FQNEAQ (reference sequence). The CDR3 extends over 14 amino acids. CDR3 region: CASSFKGATTEAFF. In DNA form, the CDR3 reads TGTGCCAGCAGCTTCAAGGGGGCGACCACTGAAGCTTTCTTT.

The chain has TRBV29-1 and TRBJ2-3; a possible D gene is TRBD2 (6 bases). CDR1 is SQVTM, CDR2 ANQGSEA, per germline. V lost 7 bases, J lost 0 bases, and 17 bases lay in between. This CDR3 spans 15 amino acids. DNA of the CDR3: TGCAGCGCCGTGGGGGACTTAACTAGCACAGATACGCAGTATTTT. Its translation: CSAVGDLTSTDTQYF.

V is TRBV19 and J is TRBJ1-2; 8 positions agree with TRBD1. After removal of 6 bases from V and 4 bases from J, the junction contained 4 bases not matched to a gene. CDR3 length equals 13 residues. CDR1 LNHDA and CDR2 SQIVND come from the germline V gene (reference sequence). In DNA, the CDR3 is TGTGCCAGTAGGGGACAGGAGTTCTATGGCTACACCTTC. Amino acid sequence: CASRGQEFYGYTF.